This entry features one T cell receptor beta chain sequence. Its specificity is not known. The data are from a study of shared clonotypes between healthy human individuals. Study background: The study used three CD4 naive, three CD4 memory, two CD8 naive and one CD8 memory plate per donor.

Study-wide findings and caveats: Donor clonotype sharing was expected to depend on sequencing depth.

The CDR3 is 16 residues long. Germline V CDR1 and CDR2: PRHDT, FYEKMQ (reference sequence). Trimming cost V 1 base and J 3 bases, with 12 bases left between them. The assay was immunoSEQ multiplex PCR, and TCRdb's table has in-frame clones only and misses some. The table shows more than 550,000 clones, with roughly 88% occurring only once. The genes are TRBV13 and TRBJ1-4, with D perhaps matching TRBD1 (6 bases). Material: memory CD8+ T cells from PBMCs. Subset of the sample: CD45RO+ cells pooled with CCR7-negative TemRA cells. This TCR was sampled from a man aged 18 to 30 in good health. Some clones in this sample may be carry-over from other donors' samples. The CDR3 DNA is TGTGCCAGCAGCTTAGCAGGGGAGTCAGCTAATGAAAAACTGTTTTTT. Protein sequence: CASSLAGESANEKLFF. Looking up the rest from reference TRBV13 and TRBJ1-4 gives the full variable domain: AAGVIQSPRHLIKEKRETATLKCYPIPRHDTVYWYQQGPGQDPQFLISFYEKMQSDKGSIPDRFSAQQFSDYHSELNMSSLELGDSALYFCASSLAGESANEKLFFGSGTQLSVL.